This is a list of T cell receptor beta chains from one sample in a study of T cell repertoires in cytomegalovirus infection. Their antigen targets remain unknown. TCRdb re-analysed the reads in MiXCR, keeping a single row per CDR3 protein. The sample consists of 550,000 to 850,000 distinct CDR3 sequences, 30% to 40% of them appearing once. Sequencing was performed on cultured PBMCs, taken from culture after CMV antigen stimulation. The receptors shown here come from a human donor in good health (CMV status not recorded). Some clones in this sample may be carry-over from other donors' samples. The CDR3 runs from the conserved cysteine through the conserved F or W. The D gene is left open where the match is weak. A clone size is listed for some rows: how often the clone was seen (once, few, many), or a class if it is expanded.

D,size,J,V,CDR3,DNA
TRBD1,few,TRBJ1-2,TRBV15,CATSSGTGLNYGYTF,TGTGCCACCAGCAGTGGGACAGGCCTTAACTATGGCTACACCTTC
TRBD2,few,TRBJ2-3,TRBV19,CASNRQASGFTDTQYF,TGTGCCAGTAACCGCCAGGCTAGCGGGTTCACAGATACGCAGTATTTT
TRBD1,-,TRBJ1-5,TRBV6-6,CASRTQGPGQPQHF,TGTGCCAGCAGAACACAGGGGCCTGGTCAGCCCCAGCATTTT
-,-,TRBJ2-5,TRBV12-3/TRBV12-4,CACQRAGQETQYF,TGTGCCTGCCAGCGGGCAGGACAAGAGACCCAGTACTTC
TRBD1,once,TRBJ1-1,TRBV7-9,CASSPYLTGQGTDASF,TGTGCCAGCAGCCCATATCTGACCGGACAGGGGACGGACGCTTCCTTT
TRBD1,many,TRBJ1-1,TRBV10-3,CAISTRQGNPEAFF,TGTGCCATCAGCACCCGACAGGGGAACCCTGAAGCTTTCTTT
TRBD1,-,TRBJ2-5,TRBV10-3,CARDSRQGRVSQYF,TGTGCCAGAGACTCTAGACAGGGGCGGGTGTCCCAGTACTTC
-,few,TRBJ2-1,TRBV12-3/TRBV12-4,CASSTSFSGRATYNEQFF,TGTGCCAGCAGTACCAGTTTCTCAGGCAGGGCCACCTACAATGAGCAGTTCTTC
-,-,TRBJ2-1,TRBV6-1,CASSEGGFNEQFF,TGTGCCAGCAGTGAAGGTGGCTTCAATGAGCAGTTCTTC
TRBD2,many,TRBJ2-5,TRBV7-8,CASSPGTSGRAQETQYF,TGTGCCAGCAGCCCTGGGACTAGCGGGAGGGCCCAGGAGACCCAGTACTTC
-,few,TRBJ2-1,TRBV30,CAWSPGIGPYNEQFF,TGTGCCTGGAGTCCCGGGATAGGTCCCTACAATGAGCAGTTCTTC
-,-,TRBJ2-1,TRBV11-1,CASTSGRGFFGEQFF,TGTGCCAGCACCTCGGGCAGGGGCTTCTTTGGTGAGCAGTTCTTC
TRBD2,once,TRBJ2-2,TRBV7-6,CASSLVAGTSGTNTGELFF,TGTGCCAGCAGCTTAGTCGCCGGGACTAGCGGAACTAACACCGGGGAGCTGTTTTTT
TRBD1,-,TRBJ2-5,TRBV19,CASSNPGQGRETQYF,TGTGCCAGTAGTAACCCGGGACAGGGGAGGGAGACCCAGTACTTC
TRBD1,few,TRBJ1-1,TRBV6-5,CASSYEGQYTEAFF,TGTGCCAGCAGTTACGAGGGACAGTACACTGAAGCTTTCTTT
-,-,TRBJ2-7,TRBV7-6,CASRHDKGGYEQYF,TGTGCCAGCAGGCACGACAAGGGAGGCTACGAGCAGTACTTC
-,-,TRBJ1-2,TRBV2,CASRDDRVNYGYTF,TGTGCCAGCAGAGACGACAGAGTTAACTATGGCTACACCTTC
TRBD1,few,TRBJ1-6,TRBV9,CASSVFGTGVNSPLHF,TGTGCCAGCAGCGTTTTCGGGACAGGGGTTAATTCACCCCTCCACTTT
TRBD2,-,TRBJ2-1,TRBV20-1,CSAREFAGGVEQFF,TGCAGTGCTAGAGAGTTCGCGGGAGGGGTTGAGCAGTTCTTC
-,few,TRBJ2-2,TRBV7-6,CASSSAYDRGELFF,TGTGCCAGCAGCTCCGCGTATGACCGCGGGGAGCTGTTTTTT
TRBD1,few,TRBJ1-5,TRBV7-2,CASSHRRQGQPQHF,TGTGCCAGCTCCCACAGAAGACAGGGACAGCCCCAGCATTTT
-,-,TRBJ2-5,TRBV5-1,CASSLERRGETQYF,TGCGCCAGCAGCTTGGAGAGAAGGGGCGAGACCCAGTACTTC
TRBD1,-,TRBJ2-5,TRBV10-3,CASLDGQGADETQYF,TGTGCCAGCCTGGACGGACAGGGGGCGGATGAGACCCAGTACTTC
-,many,TRBJ2-2,TRBV7-2,CASSLMGGTNTGELFF,TGTGCCAGCAGCTTAATGGGCGGGACGAACACCGGGGAGCTGTTTTTT
-,-,TRBJ2-2,TRBV12-5,CASGSTGSNGELFF,TGTGCTAGTGGTTCCACAGGGTCTAACGGGGAGCTGTTTTTT